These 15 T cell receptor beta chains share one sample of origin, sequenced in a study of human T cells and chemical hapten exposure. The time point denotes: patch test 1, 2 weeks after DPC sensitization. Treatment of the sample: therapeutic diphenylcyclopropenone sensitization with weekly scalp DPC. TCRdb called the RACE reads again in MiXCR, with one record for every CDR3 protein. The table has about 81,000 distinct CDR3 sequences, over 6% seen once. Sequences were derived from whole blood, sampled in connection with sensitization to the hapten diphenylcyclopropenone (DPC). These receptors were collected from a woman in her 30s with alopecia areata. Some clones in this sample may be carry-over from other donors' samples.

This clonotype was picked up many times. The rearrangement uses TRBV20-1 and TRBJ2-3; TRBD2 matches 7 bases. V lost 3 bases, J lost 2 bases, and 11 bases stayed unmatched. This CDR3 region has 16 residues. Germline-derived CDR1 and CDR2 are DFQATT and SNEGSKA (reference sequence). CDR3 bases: TGCAGTGCTAGGACCGTGGGACTACCGAACACAGATACGCAGTATTTT. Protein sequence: CSARTVGLPNTDTQYF.

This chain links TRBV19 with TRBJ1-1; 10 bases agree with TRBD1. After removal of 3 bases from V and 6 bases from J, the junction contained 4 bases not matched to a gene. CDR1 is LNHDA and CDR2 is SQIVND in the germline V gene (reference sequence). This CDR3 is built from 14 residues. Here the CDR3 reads CASSMGQGYPEAFF. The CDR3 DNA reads TGTGCCAGTAGTATGGGACAGGGGTATCCTGAAGCTTTCTTT.

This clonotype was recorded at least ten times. The CDR3 bases are TGTGCCACCTCGGGACTAGCGGGGGCTGGGGCCAACGTCCTGACTTTC. Residues: CATSGLAGAGANVLTF. The chain uses TRBV19 and TRBJ2-6, with 14 nucleotides matching TRBD2. Germline-derived CDR1 and CDR2 are LNHDA and SQIVND (reference sequence). J lost 2 bases, V lost 10 bases, and 4 bases had no gene match. CDR3 length: 16 amino acids.

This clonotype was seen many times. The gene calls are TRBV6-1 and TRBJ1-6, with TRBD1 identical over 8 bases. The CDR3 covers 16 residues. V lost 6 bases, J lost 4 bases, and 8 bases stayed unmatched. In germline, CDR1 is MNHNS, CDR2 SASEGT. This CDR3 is CASSRTDRAYNSPLHF. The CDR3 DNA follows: TGTGCCAGCAGCCGAACGGACAGGGCTTATAATTCACCCCTCCACTTT.

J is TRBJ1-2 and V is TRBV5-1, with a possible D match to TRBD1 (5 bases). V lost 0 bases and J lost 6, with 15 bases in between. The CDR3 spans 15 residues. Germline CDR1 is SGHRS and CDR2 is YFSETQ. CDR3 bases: TGCGCCAGCAGCTTGGCGGTTGGAAGGGACGATGGCTACACCTTC. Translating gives CASSLAVGRDDGYTF.

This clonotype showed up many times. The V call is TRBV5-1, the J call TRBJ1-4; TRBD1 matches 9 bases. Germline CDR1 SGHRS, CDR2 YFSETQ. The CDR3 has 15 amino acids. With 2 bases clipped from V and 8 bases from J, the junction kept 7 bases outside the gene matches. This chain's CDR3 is CASSFGTGPGEKLFF. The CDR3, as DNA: TGCGCCAGCAGCTTCGGGACAGGGCCGGGCGAAAAACTGTTTTTT.

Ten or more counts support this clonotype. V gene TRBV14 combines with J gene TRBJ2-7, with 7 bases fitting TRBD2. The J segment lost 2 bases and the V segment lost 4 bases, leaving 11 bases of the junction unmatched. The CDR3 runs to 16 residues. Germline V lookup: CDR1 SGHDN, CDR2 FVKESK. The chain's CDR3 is CASSRSQGGPPYEQYF. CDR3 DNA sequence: TGTGCCAGCAGCCGATCTCAGGGAGGGCCTCCCTACGAGCAGTACTTC. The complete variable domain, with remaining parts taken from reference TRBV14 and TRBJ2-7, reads EAGVTQFPSHSVIEKGQTVTLRCDPISGHDNLYWYRRVMGKEIKFLLHFVKESKQDESGMPNNRFLAERTGGTYSTLKVQPAELEDSGVYFCASSRSQGGPPYEQYFGPGTRLTVT.

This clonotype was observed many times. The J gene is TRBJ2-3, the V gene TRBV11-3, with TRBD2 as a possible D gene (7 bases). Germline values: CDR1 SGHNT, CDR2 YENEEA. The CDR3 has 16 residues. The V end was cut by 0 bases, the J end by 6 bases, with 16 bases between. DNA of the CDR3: TGTGCCAGCAGCTTAGATTTTGCGGGGGCCCAGGATACGCAGTATTTT. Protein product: CASSLDFAGAQDTQYF.

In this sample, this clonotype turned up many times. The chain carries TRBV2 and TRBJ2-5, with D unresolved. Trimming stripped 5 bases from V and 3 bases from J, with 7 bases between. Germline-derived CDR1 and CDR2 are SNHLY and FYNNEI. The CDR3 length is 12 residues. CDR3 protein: CASSYQEETQYF. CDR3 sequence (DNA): TGTGCCAGCAGTTACCAGGAAGAGACCCAGTACTTC.

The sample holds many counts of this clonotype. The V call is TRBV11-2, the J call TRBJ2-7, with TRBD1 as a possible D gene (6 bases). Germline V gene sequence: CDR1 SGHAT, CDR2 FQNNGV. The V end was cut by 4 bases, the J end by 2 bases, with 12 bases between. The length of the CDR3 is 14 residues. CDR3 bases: TGTGCCAGCAGCTACCCGGGACACCCCTACGAGCAGTACTTC. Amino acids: CASSYPGHPYEQYF. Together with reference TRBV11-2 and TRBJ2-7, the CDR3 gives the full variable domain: EAGVAQSPRYKIIEKRQSVAFWCNPISGHATLYWYQQILGQGPKLLIQFQNNGVVDDSQLPKDRFSAERLKGVDSTLKIQPAKLEDSAVYLCASSYPGHPYEQYFGPGTRLTVT.

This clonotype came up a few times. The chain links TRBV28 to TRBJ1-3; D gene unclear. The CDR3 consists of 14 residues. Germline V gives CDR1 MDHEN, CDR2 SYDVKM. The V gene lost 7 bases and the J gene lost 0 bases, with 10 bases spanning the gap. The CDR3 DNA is TGTGCCAGCAATCCAGCCGACTCTGGAAACACCATATATTTT. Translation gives CASNPADSGNTIYF.

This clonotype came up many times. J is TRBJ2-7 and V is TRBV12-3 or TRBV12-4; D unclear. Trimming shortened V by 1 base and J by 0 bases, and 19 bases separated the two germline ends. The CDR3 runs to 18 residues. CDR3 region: CASSLGSFSSRSSYEQYF. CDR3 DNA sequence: TGTGCCAGCAGTTTAGGCTCCTTTTCAAGCAGGAGCTCCTACGAGCAGTACTTC.

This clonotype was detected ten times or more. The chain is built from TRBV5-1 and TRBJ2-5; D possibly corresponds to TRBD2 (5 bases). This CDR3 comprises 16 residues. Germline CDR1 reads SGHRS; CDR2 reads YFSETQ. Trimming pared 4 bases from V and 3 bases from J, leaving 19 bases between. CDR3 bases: TGCGCCAGCAGCCTTGGAGGTATGAGGTTCGAAGAGACCCAGTACTTC. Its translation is CASSLGGMRFEETQYF. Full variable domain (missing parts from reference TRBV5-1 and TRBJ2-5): KAGVTQTPRYLIKTRGQQVTLSCSPISGHRSVSWYQQTPGQGLQFLFEYFSETQRNKGNFPGRFSGRQFSNSRSEMNVSTLELGDSALYLCASSLGGMRFEETQYFGPGTRLLVL.

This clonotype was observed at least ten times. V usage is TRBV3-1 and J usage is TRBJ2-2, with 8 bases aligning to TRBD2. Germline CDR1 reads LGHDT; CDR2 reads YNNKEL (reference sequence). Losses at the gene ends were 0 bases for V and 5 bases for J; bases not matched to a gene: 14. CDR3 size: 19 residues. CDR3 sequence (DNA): TGTGCCAGCAGCCAAGATCGGGGGGGCCCCCAAATCAGTACCGGGGAGCTGTTTTTT. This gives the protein CASSQDRGGPQISTGELFF.

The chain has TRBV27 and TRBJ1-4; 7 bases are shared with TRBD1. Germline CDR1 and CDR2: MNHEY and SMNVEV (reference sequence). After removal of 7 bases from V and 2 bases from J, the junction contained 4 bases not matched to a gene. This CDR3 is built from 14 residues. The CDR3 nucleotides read TGTGCCAGCACCCAGACAGGGACTAATGAAAAACTGTTTTTT. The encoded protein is CASTQTGTNEKLFF.